The 7 T cell receptor beta chains below were found in one sample sequenced in a study of blood T cell repertoires in COVID-19. Clones were sequenced by immunoSEQ multiplex PCR, and TCRdb holds only the in-frame ones, with some missing. Of 84,000 or so clones listed, around four fifths are singletons. The sequencing sample was made of peripheral blood. The receptors here all came from an elderly man with active or convalescent COVID-19.

This sequence joins TRBV14 and TRBJ2-5; D gene unclear. V gave up 2 bases and J gave up 1 base, with 8 bases separating them. CDR3 length equals 14 residues. Germline values: CDR1 SGHDN, CDR2 FVKESK. CDR3 amino acids: CASSQPGFQETQYF. In DNA, the CDR3 is TGTGCCAGCAGCCAACCAGGATTCCAAGAGACCCAGTACTTC.

This rearrangement joins TRBV7-2 to TRBJ2-1; 7 bases align to TRBD2. The CDR3 length is 16 residues. Germline CDR1 is SGHTA and CDR2 is FQGNSA. V lost 1 base, J lost 0 bases, and 3 bases stayed unmatched. The CDR3 region has the DNA TGTGCCAGCAGCTTAGGAGGCGGGGGCTCCTACAATGAGCAGTTCTTC. Translating gives CASSLGGGGSYNEQFF.

The chain employs TRBV6-5 and TRBJ1-4, with D maybe TRBD1 (5 bases). The CDR3 totals 14 residues. Trimming removed 2 bases from V and 8 bases from J, with 12 bases in between. Germline CDR1 MNHEY, CDR2 SVGAGI. In DNA form, the CDR3 reads TGTGCCAGCAGTTACGGCAGGGCGGGAGAAAAACTGTTTTTT. Its protein product is CASSYGRAGEKLFF.

The CDR3 is CASSHDRNTEAFF. DNA for the CDR3: TGTGCCAGCAGCCACGACAGGAACACTGAAGCTTTCTTT. The V gene is TRBV27, the J gene TRBJ1-1, with D possibly matching TRBD1 (5 bases). Trimming took 6 bases from V and 1 from J, leaving 9 bases between them. Germline values: CDR1 MNHEY, CDR2 SMNVEV (reference sequence). The CDR3 spans 13 residues.

The chain has TRBV3-1 (or the pseudogene TRBV3-2) and TRBJ1-2; D uncertain. This CDR3 region has 16 residues. V was trimmed by 1 base and J by 5 bases, leaving 17 bases between them. Germline assignment: CDR1 LGHDT and CDR2 YNNKEL (reference sequence). Here the CDR3 DNA reads TGTGCCAGCAGCCAAGGTTTTAGAGACGCGGAGTATGGCTACACCTTC. Translation gives CASSQGFRDAEYGYTF.

This chain joins TRBV24-1 and TRBJ2-3; possible D gene TRBD2, 6 bases. V lost 0 bases to trimming and J lost 1 base, with 10 bases between them. The CDR3 consists of 16 residues. The germline CDR1 and CDR2 sequences are KGHDR and SFDVKD. The CDR3 coding sequence is TGTGCCACCAGTGATTTGCATTGGGGGGGCACAGATACGCAGTATTTT. Residues: CATSDLHWGGTDTQYF.

This clone was seen a handful of times. The rearrangement uses TRBV7-2 and TRBJ2-7; TRBD2 aligns across 7 bases. The CDR3 sequence is 15 residues long. From germline, CDR1 is SGHTA and CDR2 FQGNSA. V was clipped by 0 bases and J by 1 base; unmatched bases: 3. In nucleotides, the CDR3 is TGTGCCAGCAGCTTAGCGTCTAGCGGATCCTACGAGCAGTACTTC. It translates to CASSLASSGSYEQYF.